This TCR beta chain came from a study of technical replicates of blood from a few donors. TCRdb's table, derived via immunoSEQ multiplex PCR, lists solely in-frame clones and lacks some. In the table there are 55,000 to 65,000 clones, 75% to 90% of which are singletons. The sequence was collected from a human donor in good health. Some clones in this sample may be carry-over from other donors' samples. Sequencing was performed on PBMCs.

CDR3 amino acids: CASRYGTSGATSYEQYF. The CDR3 DNA reads TGCGCCAGCAGATACGGGACTAGCGGGGCTACCTCCTACGAGCAGTACTTC. This chain joins TRBV5-1 and TRBJ2-7; 13 bases match TRBD2. The CDR3 spans 17 residues. V shed 5 bases and J 0 bases; nucleotides not matched to a gene: 8. Germline V gene sequence: CDR1 SGHRS, CDR2 YFSETQ.